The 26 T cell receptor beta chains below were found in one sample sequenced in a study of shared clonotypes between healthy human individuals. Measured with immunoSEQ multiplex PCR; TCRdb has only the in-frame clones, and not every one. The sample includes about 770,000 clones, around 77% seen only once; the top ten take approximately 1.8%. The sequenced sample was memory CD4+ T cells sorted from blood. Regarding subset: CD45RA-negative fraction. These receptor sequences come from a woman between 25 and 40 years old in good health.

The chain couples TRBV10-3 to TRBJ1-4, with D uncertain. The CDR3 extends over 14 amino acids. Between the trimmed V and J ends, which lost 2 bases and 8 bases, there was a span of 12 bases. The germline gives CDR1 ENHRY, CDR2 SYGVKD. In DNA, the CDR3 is TGTGCCATCAGTGAGCGAGAGGGAAAGGAAAAACTGTTTTTT. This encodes CAISEREGKEKLFF.

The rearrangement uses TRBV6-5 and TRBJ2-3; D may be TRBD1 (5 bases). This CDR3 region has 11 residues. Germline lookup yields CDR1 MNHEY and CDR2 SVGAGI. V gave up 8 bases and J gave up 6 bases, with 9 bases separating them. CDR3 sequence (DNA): TGTGCCAGCGGGGCCTTGGATACGCAGTATTTT. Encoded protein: CASGALDTQYF.

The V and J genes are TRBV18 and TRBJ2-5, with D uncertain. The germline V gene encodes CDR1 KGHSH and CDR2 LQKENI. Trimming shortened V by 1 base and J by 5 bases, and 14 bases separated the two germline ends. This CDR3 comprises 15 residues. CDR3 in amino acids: CASSPLTMVLETQYF. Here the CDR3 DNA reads TGTGCCAGCTCACCACTAACAATGGTTCTGGAGACCCAGTACTTC.

CDR3 DNA: TGCGCCAGCAGCCAAGCCCGTTCGGGGGGGATATACAATGAGCAGTTCTTC. Its protein is CASSQARSGGIYNEQFF. The V and J genes are TRBV4-1 and TRBJ2-1; 8 bases are shared with TRBD2. After removal of 1 base from V and 4 bases from J, the junction contained 9 bases not matched to a gene. The germline gives CDR1 MGHRA, CDR2 YSYEKL. This CDR3 is built from 17 residues.

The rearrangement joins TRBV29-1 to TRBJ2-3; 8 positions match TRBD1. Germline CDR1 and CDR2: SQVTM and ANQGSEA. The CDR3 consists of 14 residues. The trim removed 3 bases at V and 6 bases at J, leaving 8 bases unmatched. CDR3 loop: CSVDGQGAGDTQYF. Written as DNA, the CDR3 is TGCAGCGTTGACGGGCAGGGGGCGGGTGATACGCAGTATTTT.

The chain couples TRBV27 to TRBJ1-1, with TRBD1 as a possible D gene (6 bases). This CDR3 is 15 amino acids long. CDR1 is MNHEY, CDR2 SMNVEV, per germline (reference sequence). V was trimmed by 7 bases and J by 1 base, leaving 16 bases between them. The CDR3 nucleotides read TGTGCCAGCAATCGTCGGGGGCGCAGGAACACTGAAGCTTTCTTT. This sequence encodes CASNRRGRRNTEAFF.

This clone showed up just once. The CDR3 DNA follows: TGTGCCAGCAGTTCCGGGCTCCCAATTGGCCCAGATACGCAGTATTTT. This encodes CASSSGLPIGPDTQYF. This chain uses TRBV6-5 with TRBJ2-3; no firm D call. The CDR3 totals 16 residues. Germline V gene lookup returns CDR1 MNHEY and CDR2 SVGAGI. Trimming removed 4 bases at V and 4 bases at J, with 18 bases between.

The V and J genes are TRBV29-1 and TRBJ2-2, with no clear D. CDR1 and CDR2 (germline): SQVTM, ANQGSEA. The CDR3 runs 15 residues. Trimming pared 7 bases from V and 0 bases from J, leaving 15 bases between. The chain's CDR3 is CSAYVGWTNTGELFF. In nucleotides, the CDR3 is TGCAGCGCCTATGTCGGGTGGACGAACACCGGGGAGCTGTTTTTT.

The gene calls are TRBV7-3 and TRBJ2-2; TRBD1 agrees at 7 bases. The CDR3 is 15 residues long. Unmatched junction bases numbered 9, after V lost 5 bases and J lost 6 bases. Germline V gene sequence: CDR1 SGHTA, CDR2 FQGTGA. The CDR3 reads CASSPHPTGSGELFF. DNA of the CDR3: TGTGCCAGCAGCCCTCACCCGACAGGGTCCGGGGAGCTGTTTTTT.

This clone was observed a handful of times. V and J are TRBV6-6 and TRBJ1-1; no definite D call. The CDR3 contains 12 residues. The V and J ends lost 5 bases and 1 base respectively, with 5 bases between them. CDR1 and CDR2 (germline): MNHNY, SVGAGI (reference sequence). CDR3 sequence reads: CASSKQNTEAFF. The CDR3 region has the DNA TGTGCCAGCAGTAAACAGAACACTGAAGCTTTCTTT.

CDR3 loop: CASSYGRSMDPEQFF. The CDR3 nucleotides are TGTGCCAGCAGTTACGGGCGGTCAATGGATCCTGAGCAGTTCTTC. The V call is TRBV6-5, the J call TRBJ2-1, with unresolved D. This CDR3 has 15 amino acids. The V end was cut by 2 bases, the J end by 9 bases, with 17 bases between. Germline CDR1 and CDR2: MNHEY and SVGAGI.

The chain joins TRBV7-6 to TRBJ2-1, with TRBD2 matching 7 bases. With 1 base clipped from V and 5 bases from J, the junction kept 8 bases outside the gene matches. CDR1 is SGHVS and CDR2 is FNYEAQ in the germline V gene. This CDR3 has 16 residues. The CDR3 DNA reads TGTGCCAGCAGCTTAGTAGTATGGGGAGGGAACAATGAGCAGTTCTTC. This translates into CASSLVVWGGNNEQFF.

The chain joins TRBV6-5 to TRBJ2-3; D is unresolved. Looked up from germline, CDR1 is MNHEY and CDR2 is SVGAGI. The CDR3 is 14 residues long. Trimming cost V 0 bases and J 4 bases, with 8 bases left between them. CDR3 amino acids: CASSYSILADTQYF. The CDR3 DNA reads TGTGCCAGCAGTTACTCGATCCTAGCAGATACGCAGTATTTT.

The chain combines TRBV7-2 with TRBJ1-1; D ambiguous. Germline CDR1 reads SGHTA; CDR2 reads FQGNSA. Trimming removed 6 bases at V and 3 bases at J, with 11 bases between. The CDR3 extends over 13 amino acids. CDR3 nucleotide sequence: TGTGCCAGCAGAAAACAAAGGGACACTGAAGCTTTCTTT. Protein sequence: CASRKQRDTEAFF.

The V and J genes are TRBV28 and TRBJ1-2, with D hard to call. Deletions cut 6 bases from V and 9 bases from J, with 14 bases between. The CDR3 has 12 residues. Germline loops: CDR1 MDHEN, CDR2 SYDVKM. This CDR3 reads CASRGSLSRYTF. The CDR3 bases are TGTGCCAGCAGAGGCAGTCTGTCTCGCTACACCTTC.

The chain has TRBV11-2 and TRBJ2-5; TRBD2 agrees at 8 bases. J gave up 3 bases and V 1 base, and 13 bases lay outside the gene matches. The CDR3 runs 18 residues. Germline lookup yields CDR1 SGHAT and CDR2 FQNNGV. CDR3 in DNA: TGTGCCAGCAGCTTAGGCTTCGGCGGAGCGGGAGTTAAAGAGACCCAGTACTTC. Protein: CASSLGFGGAGVKETQYF.

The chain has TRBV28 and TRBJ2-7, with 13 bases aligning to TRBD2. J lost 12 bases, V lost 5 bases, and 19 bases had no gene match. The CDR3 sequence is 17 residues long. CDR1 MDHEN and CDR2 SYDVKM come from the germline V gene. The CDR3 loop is CASSPPQGRTSGSRWYF. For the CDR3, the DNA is TGTGCCAGCAGTCCGCCACAGGGCCGGACTAGCGGGAGCAGATGGTACTTC.

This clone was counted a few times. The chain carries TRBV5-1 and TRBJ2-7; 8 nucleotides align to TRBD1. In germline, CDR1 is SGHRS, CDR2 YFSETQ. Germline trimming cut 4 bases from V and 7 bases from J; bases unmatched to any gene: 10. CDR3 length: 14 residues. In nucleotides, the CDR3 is TGCGCCAGCAGCGCCGGGACAGGCCCCTTGGAGCAGTACTTC. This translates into CASSAGTGPLEQYF.

The CDR3 sequence: CASSLDQNIEKLFF. In nucleotides, the CDR3 is TGCGCCAGCAGCTTGGACCAGAACATAGAAAAACTGTTTTTT. The chain couples TRBV5-1 to TRBJ1-4; no clear D. Germline V gene data show CDR1 as SGHRS and CDR2 as YFSETQ. The germline V and J ends were trimmed by 0 bases and 8 bases, with 11 bases remaining between them. There are 14 residues in the CDR3.

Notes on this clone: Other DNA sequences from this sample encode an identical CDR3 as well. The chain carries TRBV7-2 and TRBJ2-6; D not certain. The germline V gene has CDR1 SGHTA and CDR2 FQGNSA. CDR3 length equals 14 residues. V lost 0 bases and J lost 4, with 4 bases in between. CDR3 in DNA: TGTGCCAGCAGCTTAGCTGGAGGGGCCAACGTCCTGACTTTC. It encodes CASSLAGGANVLTF.

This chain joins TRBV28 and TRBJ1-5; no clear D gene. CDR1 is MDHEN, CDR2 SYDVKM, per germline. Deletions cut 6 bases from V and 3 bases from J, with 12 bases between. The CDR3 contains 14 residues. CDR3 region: CASSQISNNQPQHF. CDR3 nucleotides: TGTGCCAGCAGCCAAATTAGTAACAATCAGCCCCAGCATTTT.

As DNA, the CDR3 is TGCGCCAGCAGCTTGGAGGGCAGGGGGGACTCGGATGAGCAGTTCTTC. This translates into CASSLEGRGDSDEQFF. V usage is TRBV5-1 and J usage is TRBJ2-1; a weak D match, TRBD1 (7 bases). Germline CDR1 and CDR2: SGHRS and YFSETQ. V lost 0 bases to trimming and J lost 8 bases, with 18 bases between them. The CDR3 extends over 16 amino acids.

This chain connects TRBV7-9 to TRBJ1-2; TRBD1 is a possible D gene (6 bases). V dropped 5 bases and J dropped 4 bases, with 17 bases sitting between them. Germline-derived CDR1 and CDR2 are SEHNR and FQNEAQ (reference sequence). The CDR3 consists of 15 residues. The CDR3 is CASSHGDTRFYGYTF. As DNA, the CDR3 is TGTGCCAGCAGCCACGGGGACACTCGCTTCTATGGCTACACCTTC.

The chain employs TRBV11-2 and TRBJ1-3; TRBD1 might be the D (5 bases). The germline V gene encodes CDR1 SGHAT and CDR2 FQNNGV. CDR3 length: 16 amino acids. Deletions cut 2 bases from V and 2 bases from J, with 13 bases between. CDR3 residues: CASSLNSGPTGNTIYF. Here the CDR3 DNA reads TGTGCCAGCAGCTTAAATTCGGGACCCACTGGAAACACCATATATTTT.

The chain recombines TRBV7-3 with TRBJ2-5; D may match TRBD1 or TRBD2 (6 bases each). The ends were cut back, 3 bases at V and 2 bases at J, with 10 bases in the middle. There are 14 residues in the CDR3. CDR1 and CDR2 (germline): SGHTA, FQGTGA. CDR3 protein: CASSFGGGQETQYF. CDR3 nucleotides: TGTGCCAGCAGCTTTGGAGGGGGGCAAGAGACCCAGTACTTC.

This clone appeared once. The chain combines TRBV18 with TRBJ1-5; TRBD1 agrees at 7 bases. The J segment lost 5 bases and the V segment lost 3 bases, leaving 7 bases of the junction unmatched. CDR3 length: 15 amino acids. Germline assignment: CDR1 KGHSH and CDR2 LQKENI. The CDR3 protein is CASSPGQGGYQPQHF. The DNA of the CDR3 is TGTGCCAGCTCACCGGGTCAGGGGGGTTATCAGCCCCAGCATTTT.